This passage covers 19 T cell receptor beta chains from one sample sequenced in a study of beta chain features in type 1 diabetes (dated 2018 in TCRdb). The library was made by the immunoSEQ multiplex PCR assay. The entire isolated RNA was reverse transcribed using the High Capacity cDNA Reverse Transcription Kit, and thus expressed TCRB transcripts were sequenced. The immuneACCESS repertoire file appears here via TCRdb, limited to in-frame rearrangements. These files lack a portion of the clones; in checked studies, under half of the deficit traces to unresolved V genes, and the cause of the others is not known. For this sample the table gives about 620,000 clones, of which roughly a sixth were detected only once. Clones ranked in the top ten supply approximately 0.093% of the sample. Sequenced: naive CD4+ T cells from blood. What this sample's cell subset or site label stands for: true naive CD4+ T cells. Receptor source: a man between 18 and 35 years old in good health.

This chain joins TRBV2 and TRBJ2-7, with D possibly being TRBD1 (5 bases). With 6 bases removed from V and 2 bases from J, the gap between germline ends came to 5 bases. The CDR3 is 11 residues long. The germline gives CDR1 SNHLY, CDR2 FYNNEI. This CDR3 reads CASRTAYEQYF. The DNA of the CDR3 is TGTGCCAGCAGGACAGCCTACGAGCAGTACTTC.

This clone turned up a few times. J is TRBJ2-3 and V is TRBV7-9; D perhaps matches TRBD2 (7 bases). This CDR3 is 17 amino acids long. The V end was cut by 2 bases, the J end by 7 bases, with 22 bases between. Germline V lookup: CDR1 SEHNR, CDR2 FQNEAQ (reference sequence). The CDR3 region has the DNA TGTGCCAGCAGCTTAAACCCCCGGGGCCGGGGGGCAAATACGCAGTATTTT. This codes for CASSLNPRGRGANTQYF.

This clone was seen only a few times. The chain is built from TRBV5-1 and TRBJ2-5; D may match TRBD1 or TRBD2 (5 bases each). CDR3 length: 13 residues. The ends were cut back, 4 bases at V and 0 bases at J, with 7 bases in the middle. Germline values: CDR1 SGHRS, CDR2 YFSETQ. CDR3 sequence: CASSGGNQETQYF. The CDR3 DNA follows: TGCGCCAGCAGCGGGGGTAACCAAGAGACCCAGTACTTC.

The rearrangement joins TRBV28 to TRBJ1-5, with 10 bases aligning to TRBD1. CDR3 length equals 18 residues. V dropped 5 bases and J dropped 4; count of bases not matched to a gene: 14. The V gene's germline CDR1 is MDHEN and CDR2 SYDVKM. As DNA, the CDR3 is TGTGCCAGCAGTAGAGACAGGGGGCCCGATCTTCGGAATCAGCCCCAGCATTTT. As protein: CASSRDRGPDLRNQPQHF.

This clone was seen only a few times. The V gene is TRBV10-3, the J gene TRBJ2-7; TRBD2 matches 11 bases. V lost 1 base and J lost 4; bases outside the gene matches: 3. The CDR3 is 15 amino acids. The germline gives CDR1 ENHRY, CDR2 SYGVKD. CDR3 nucleotide sequence: TGTGCCATCAGTGAGTTCGTAGCGGGAGGGTACGAGCAGTACTTC. Amino acid sequence: CAISEFVAGGYEQYF.

The chain is built from TRBV18 and TRBJ1-1; D is ambiguous. The CDR3 has 17 amino acids. Trimming took 2 bases from V and 2 from J, leaving 18 bases between them. Germline CDR1 and CDR2: KGHSH and LQKENI. DNA of the CDR3: TGTGCCAGCTCACCATTCTCTGTGGGTATCGGCAACACTGAAGCTTTCTTT. Residues: CASSPFSVGIGNTEAFF. The full variable domain, with the rest looked up from reference TRBV18 and TRBJ1-1, is NAGVMQNPRHLVRRRGQEARLRCSPMKGHSHVYWYRQLPEEGLKFMVYLQKENIIDESGMPKERFSAEFPKEGPSILRIQQVVRGDSAAYFCASSPFSVGIGNTEAFFGQGTRLTVV.

In its sample, this clone was seen many times. The CDR3 reads CAIRAEGETQYF. CDR3 DNA: TGTGCCATCAGGGCAGAGGGAGAGACCCAGTACTTC. This sequence joins TRBV10-3 and TRBJ2-5, with D perhaps matching TRBD2 (5 bases). In germline, CDR1 is ENHRY, CDR2 SYGVKD. V was clipped by 6 bases and J by 4 bases, with 9 bases between them. The CDR3 consists of 12 residues.

This clone was detected only a few times. The chain employs TRBV6-5 and TRBJ1-5; D is undetermined. V was pared by 0 bases and J by 0 bases, with 6 bases between. The CDR3 covers 15 residues. Germline CDR1 and CDR2: MNHEY and SVGAGI. The CDR3 sequence is CASSYSDNSNQPQHF. The CDR3 DNA reads as TGTGCCAGCAGTTACTCCGACAATAGCAATCAGCCCCAGCATTTT.

This clone was seen only a few times. This chain joins TRBV4-3 and TRBJ1-4; D is possibly TRBD1 (6 bases). This CDR3 has 16 amino acids. Germline CDR1 and CDR2: LGHNA and YSLEER. The germline V and J ends were trimmed by 1 base and 1 base, with 10 bases remaining between them. This CDR3 reads CASSQGKGQTNEKLFF. The CDR3, as DNA: TGCGCCAGCAGCCAAGGCAAGGGACAAACTAATGAAAAACTGTTTTTT.

V is TRBV18 and J is TRBJ2-5; D ambiguous. Deletions cut 1 base from V and 1 base from J, with 7 bases between. The length of the CDR3 is 14 residues. The germline gives CDR1 KGHSH, CDR2 LQKENI. The CDR3 here is CASSPRQFQETQYF. The CDR3 coding sequence is TGTGCCAGCTCACCACGTCAGTTCCAAGAGACCCAGTACTTC.

The chain is built from TRBV4-1 and TRBJ2-5, with D perhaps being TRBD1 or TRBD2 (6 bases each). Germline V CDR1 and CDR2: MGHRA, YSYEKL. This CDR3 has 17 amino acids. V lost 0 bases, J lost 5 bases, and 19 bases lay in between. The CDR3 loop reads CASSQDLGGGLRETQYF. Here the CDR3 DNA reads TGCGCCAGCAGCCAAGATTTAGGAGGGGGTTTGAGGGAGACCCAGTACTTC.

This chain joins TRBV29-1 and TRBJ1-4, with D tentatively TRBD1 (5 bases). Germline lookup yields CDR1 SQVTM and CDR2 ANQGSEA. The CDR3 length is 15 residues. V was cut by 4 bases and J by 2 bases, with 14 bases left in between. The CDR3 region is CSVAAGIFTNEKLFF. The CDR3 DNA sequence: TGCAGCGTTGCGGCAGGGATTTTTACTAATGAAAAACTGTTTTTT. Using reference TRBV29-1 and TRBJ1-4 for the parts outside the CDR3, the full variable domain is SAVISQKPSRDICQRGTSLTIQCQVDSQVTMMFWYRQQPGQSLTLIATANQGSEATYESGFVIDKFPISRPNLTFSTLTVSNMSPEDSSIYLCSVAAGIFTNEKLFFGSGTQLSVL.

This clone was seen more than once but under ten times. The V call is TRBV6-5, the J call TRBJ1-1; D is perhaps TRBD1 (5 bases). V was clipped by 6 bases and J by 9 bases, with 14 bases between them. This CDR3 region has 12 residues. Per germline, CDR1 MNHEY and CDR2 SVGAGI. Here the CDR3 DNA reads TGTGCCAGCAGGGGGGAGCCCTCGAAAGCTTTCTTT. Its translation: CASRGEPSKAFF.

There are a few counts of this clone. This chain joins TRBV7-9 and TRBJ1-6; 7 bases are shared with TRBD1. J lost 7 bases, V lost 0 bases, and 3 bases had no gene match. There are 15 residues in the CDR3. Germline values: CDR1 SEHNR, CDR2 FQNEAQ (reference sequence). The CDR3 protein is CASSLATGMNSPLHF. CDR3 in DNA: TGTGCCAGCAGCTTAGCGACAGGGATGAATTCACCCCTCCACTTT.

The sample holds a few counts of this clone. The chain combines TRBV2 with TRBJ2-3; 9 nucleotides align to TRBD2. J was trimmed by 2 bases and V by 7 bases; bases with no gene match: 4. The germline CDR1 and CDR2 sequences are SNHLY and FYNNEI. This CDR3 comprises 14 residues. CDR3: CASKASGTTDTQYF. As DNA, the CDR3 is TGTGCCAGCAAGGCTAGCGGGACCACAGATACGCAGTATTTT. The full variable domain, with the rest looked up from reference TRBV2 and TRBJ2-3, is EPEVTQTPSHQVTQMGQEVILRCVPISNHLYFYWYRQILGQKVEFLVSFYNNEISEKSEIFDDQFSVERPDGSNFTLKIRSTKLEDSAMYFCASKASGTTDTQYFGPGTRLTVL.

The chain carries TRBV14 and TRBJ2-1; 14 bases are shared with TRBD2. The CDR3 extends over 15 amino acids. From germline, CDR1 is SGHDN and CDR2 FVKESK. The junction had 4 bases not matched to a gene; V was cut back by 4 bases and J by 8 bases. In nucleotides, the CDR3 is TGTGCCAGCAGCCCGGGACTAGCGGGGGTAGATGAGCAGTTCTTC. Residues: CASSPGLAGVDEQFF. The full variable domain, rest sourced from reference TRBV14 and TRBJ2-1, is EAGVTQFPSHSVIEKGQTVTLRCDPISGHDNLYWYRRVMGKEIKFLLHFVKESKQDESGMPNNRFLAERTGGTYSTLKVQPAELEDSGVYFCASSPGLAGVDEQFFGPGTRLTVL.

The chain combines TRBV2 with TRBJ2-2; 7 bases map to TRBD1. Germline CDR1 and CDR2: SNHLY and FYNNEI. V lost 6 bases, J lost 4 bases, and 2 bases stayed unmatched. The CDR3 is 13 residues long. The CDR3 sequence is CASRTGITGELFF. As DNA, the CDR3 is TGTGCCAGCAGGACAGGGATCACCGGGGAGCTGTTTTTT.

The chain has TRBV18 and TRBJ1-2; the D gene is possibly TRBD1 (5 bases). Trimming stripped 4 bases from V and 6 bases from J, with 12 bases between. The CDR3 has 13 amino acids. Per the germline V gene, CDR1 is KGHSH and CDR2 is LQKENI. The CDR3 sequence is CASSRPGTDGYTF. DNA for the CDR3: TGTGCCAGCTCACGCCCAGGGACGGATGGCTACACCTTC.

The chain carries TRBV15 and TRBJ1-2, with D perhaps matching TRBD1 (5 bases). The CDR3 has 14 residues. Per the germline V gene, CDR1 is LNHNV and CDR2 is YYDKDF (reference sequence). Trimming left V 2 bases short and J 7 bases short, with 14 bases between. CDR3 bases: TGTGCCACCAGCAGACATGGGACCCCGGTTGGCTACACCTTC. It is translated as CATSRHGTPVGYTF.